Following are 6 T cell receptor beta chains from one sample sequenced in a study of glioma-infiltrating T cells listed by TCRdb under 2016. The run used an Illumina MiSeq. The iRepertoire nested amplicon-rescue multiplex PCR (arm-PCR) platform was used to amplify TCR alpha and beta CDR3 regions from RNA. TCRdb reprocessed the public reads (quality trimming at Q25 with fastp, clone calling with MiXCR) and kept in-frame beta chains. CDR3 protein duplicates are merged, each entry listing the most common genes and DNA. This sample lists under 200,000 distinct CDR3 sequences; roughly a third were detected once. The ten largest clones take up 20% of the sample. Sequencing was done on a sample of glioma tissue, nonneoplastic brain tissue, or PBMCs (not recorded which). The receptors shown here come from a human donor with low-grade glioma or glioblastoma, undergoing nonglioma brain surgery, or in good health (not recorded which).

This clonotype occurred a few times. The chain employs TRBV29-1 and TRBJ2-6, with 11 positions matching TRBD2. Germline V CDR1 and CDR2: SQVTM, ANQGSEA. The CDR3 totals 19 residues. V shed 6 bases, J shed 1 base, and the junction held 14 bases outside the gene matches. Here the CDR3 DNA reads TGCAGCGTCCTCGAACTAGCGGGAGATTTCCTGTCTGGGGCCAACGTCCTGACTTTC. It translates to CSVLELAGDFLSGANVLTF.

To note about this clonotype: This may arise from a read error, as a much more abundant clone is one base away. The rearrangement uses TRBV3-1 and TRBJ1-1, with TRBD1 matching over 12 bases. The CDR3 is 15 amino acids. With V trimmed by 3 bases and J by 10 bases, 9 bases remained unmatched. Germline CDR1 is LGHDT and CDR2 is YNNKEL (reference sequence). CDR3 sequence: CASSHSGTGGRRAFF. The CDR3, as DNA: TGTGCCAGCAGCCATTCCGGGACAGGGGGCAGAAGAGCTTTCTTT.

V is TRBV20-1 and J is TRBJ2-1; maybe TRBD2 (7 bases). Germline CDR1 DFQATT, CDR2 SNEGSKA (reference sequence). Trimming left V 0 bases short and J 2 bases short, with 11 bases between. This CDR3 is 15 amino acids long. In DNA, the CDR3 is TGCAGTGCTAGAGATAGGGGGGGGACCTACAATGAGCAGTTCTTC. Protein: CSARDRGGTYNEQFF.

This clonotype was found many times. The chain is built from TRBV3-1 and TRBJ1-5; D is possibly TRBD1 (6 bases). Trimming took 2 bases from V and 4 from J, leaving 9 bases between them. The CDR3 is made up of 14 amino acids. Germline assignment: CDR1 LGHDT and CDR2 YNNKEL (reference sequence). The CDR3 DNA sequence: TGTGCCAGCAGCCAATATGGACAGAATCAGCCCCAGCATTTT. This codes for CASSQYGQNQPQHF.

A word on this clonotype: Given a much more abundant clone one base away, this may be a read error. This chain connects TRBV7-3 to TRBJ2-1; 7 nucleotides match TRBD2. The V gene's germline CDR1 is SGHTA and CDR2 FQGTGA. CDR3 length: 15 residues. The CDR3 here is CASSLEGGPYDEQFF. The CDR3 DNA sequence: TGTGCCAGCAGCTTAGAGGGAGGGCCCTACGATGAGCAGTTCTTC.

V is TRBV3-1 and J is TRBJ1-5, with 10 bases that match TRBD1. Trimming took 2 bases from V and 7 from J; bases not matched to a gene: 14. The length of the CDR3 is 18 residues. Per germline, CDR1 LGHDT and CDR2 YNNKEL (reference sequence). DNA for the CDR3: TGTGCCAGCAGCCAAATCCCCGTTACGGGACAGGGGCAACAGCCCCAGCATTTT. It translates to CASSQIPVTGQGQQPQHF.